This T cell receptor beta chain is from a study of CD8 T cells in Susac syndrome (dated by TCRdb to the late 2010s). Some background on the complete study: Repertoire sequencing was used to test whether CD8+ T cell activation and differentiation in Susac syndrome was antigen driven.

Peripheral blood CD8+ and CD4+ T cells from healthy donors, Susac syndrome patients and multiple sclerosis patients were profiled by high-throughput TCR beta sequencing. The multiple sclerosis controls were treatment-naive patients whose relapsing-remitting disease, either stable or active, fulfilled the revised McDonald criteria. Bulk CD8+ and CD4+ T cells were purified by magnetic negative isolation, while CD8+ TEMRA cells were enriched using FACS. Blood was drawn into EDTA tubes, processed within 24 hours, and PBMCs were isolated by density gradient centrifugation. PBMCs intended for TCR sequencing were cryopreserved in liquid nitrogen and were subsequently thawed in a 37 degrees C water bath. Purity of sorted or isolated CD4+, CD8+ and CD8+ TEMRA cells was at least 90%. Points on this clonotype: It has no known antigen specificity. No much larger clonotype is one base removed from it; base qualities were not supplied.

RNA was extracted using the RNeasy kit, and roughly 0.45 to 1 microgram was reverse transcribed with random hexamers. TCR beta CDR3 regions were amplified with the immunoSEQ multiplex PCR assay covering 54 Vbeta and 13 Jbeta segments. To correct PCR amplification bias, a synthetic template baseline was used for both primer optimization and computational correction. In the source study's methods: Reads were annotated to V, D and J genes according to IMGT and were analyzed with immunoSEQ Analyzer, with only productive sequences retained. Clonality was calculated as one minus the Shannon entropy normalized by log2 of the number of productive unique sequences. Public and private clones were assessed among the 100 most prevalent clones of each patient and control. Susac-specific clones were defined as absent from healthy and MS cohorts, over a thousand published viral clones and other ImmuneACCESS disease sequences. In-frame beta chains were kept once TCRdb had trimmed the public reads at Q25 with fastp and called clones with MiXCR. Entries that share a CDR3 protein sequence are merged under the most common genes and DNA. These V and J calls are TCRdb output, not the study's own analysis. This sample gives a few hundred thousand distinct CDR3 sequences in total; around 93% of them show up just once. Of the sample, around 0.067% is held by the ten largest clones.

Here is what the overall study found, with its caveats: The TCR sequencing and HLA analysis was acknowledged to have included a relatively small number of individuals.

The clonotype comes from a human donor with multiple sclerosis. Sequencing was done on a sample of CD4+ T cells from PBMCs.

The DNA reads TGCGCCAGCAGGCCAGGGTGGTCTGGGGCCAACGTCCTGACTTTC. Translation gives CASRPGWSGANVLTF. The sequence is built from TRBV5-1 and TRBJ2-6, with a tentative D gene TRBD1 over 5 matching bases. The CDR3 goes from the cysteine to the phenylalanine over 15 residues. Only the CDR3 portion is preserved as DNA: 45 bases, with reading frame beginning at the first base. Trimming costs V 5 bases and J 1 base, and their ends lie 10 bases apart. For CDR1 and CDR2, the germline V gene lists SGHRS and YFSETQ.